Listed here are 6 T cell receptor beta chains from one sample, sequenced in a study of Ad26.COV2.S vaccination and SARS-CoV-2 variants. Treatment of the sample: around 19 received Ad26.COV2.S at low or high dose, single or two shots; roughly 5 received placebo; per-sample allocation not given. The samples were gathered on day 63 after the first injection of vaccine or placebo. Sequencing used immunoSEQ multiplex PCR; TCRdb keeps in-frame clones, though not all of them. The table records 350,000 to 500,000 clones, over 75% of them present only once. The starting material was peripheral blood, obtained in a trial of Ad26.COV2.S vaccine versus placebo. The receptors were gathered from a person between 18 and 59 years old who received the Ad26.COV2.S COVID-19 vaccine or a placebo.

This clone showed up just a few times. J is TRBJ2-5 and V is TRBV29-1; 9 bases line up with TRBD1. The CDR3 spans 13 residues. CDR1 is SQVTM, CDR2 ANQGSEA, per germline. Trimming at V came to 8 bases and at J to 5 bases, leaving 9 bases not matched to a gene. CDR3 amino acids: CSTEQGARETQYF. CDR3 bases: TGCAGCACCGAACAGGGGGCCCGGGAGACCCAGTACTTC.

The V gene is TRBV20-1, the J gene TRBJ2-7, with 8 bases fitting TRBD1. This CDR3 comprises 14 residues. J lost 2 bases, V lost 3 bases, and 6 bases had no gene match. CDR1 and CDR2 from the germline V gene are DFQATT and SNEGSKA (reference sequence). The CDR3 loop reads CSASRSGGTYEQYF. CDR3 nucleotide sequence: TGCAGTGCTAGTCGGTCAGGGGGCACCTACGAGCAGTACTTC.

This chain connects TRBV6-2 or TRBV6-3 to TRBJ1-1; D unclear. CDR1 is MNHEY and CDR2 is SVGEGT in the germline V gene. Trimming shortened V by 2 bases and J by 7 bases, and 11 bases separated the two germline ends. The CDR3 sequence is 13 residues long. Here the CDR3 reads CASSYRPEFEAFF. CDR3 nucleotide sequence: TGTGCCAGCAGTTACAGACCAGAGTTTGAAGCTTTCTTT.

This chain links TRBV20-1 with TRBJ2-1; D uncertain. Trimming took off 3 bases at V and 5 bases at J, with 8 bases between the two ends. CDR1 DFQATT and CDR2 SNEGSKA come from the germline V gene (reference sequence). This CDR3 comprises 12 residues. CDR3 DNA sequence: TGCAGTGCTAGTAGTCGCCACAATGAGCAGTTCTTC. Protein sequence: CSASSRHNEQFF.

V is TRBV5-1 and J is TRBJ2-1, with TRBD1 matching 12 bases. V lost 0 bases, J lost 6 bases, and 1 base stayed unmatched. Germline assignment: CDR1 SGHRS and CDR2 YFSETQ. The CDR3 loop spans 15 amino acids. CDR3 nucleotide sequence: TGCGCCAGCAGCTTGGCGGGACAGGGGGCCAATGAGCAGTTCTTC. Translating it yields CASSLAGQGANEQFF.

The chain is built from TRBV6-5 and TRBJ1-6; 9 bases agree with TRBD1. The germline V gene encodes CDR1 MNHEY and CDR2 SVGAGI. The J segment lost 7 bases and the V segment lost 7 bases, leaving 5 bases of the junction unmatched. The CDR3 extends over 14 amino acids. CDR3 nucleotides: TGTGCCAGCAACACCGGGACAGGGAATTCACCCCTCCACTTT. Its translation is CASNTGTGNSPLHF.